This paragraph covers one T cell receptor beta chain sequence. Its antigen is not identified. These data are taken from a study of T cell responses to AZD1222 COVID-19 vaccine. Study-wide points: The donor cohort was predominantly white British with a female majority, and clonal diversity may have been underestimated.

Repertoires were generated with immunoSEQ multiplex PCR, while TCRdb's copy carries only in-frame clones and drops some. Altogether roughly 190,000 clones are present, over 80% being singletons, with the ten largest covering approximately 1.3%. Germline V gene data show CDR1 as MNHEY and CDR2 as SMNVEV (reference sequence). This CDR3 has 14 amino acids. V was pared by 5 bases and J by 0 bases, with 10 bases between. Here the sequenced sample was peripheral blood, taken on day 0 of AZD1222 vaccination. This TCR was recovered from an adult in good health. The chain combines TRBV27 with TRBJ1-1; D perhaps matches TRBD1 (5 bases). The CDR3 sequence: CASSPDRMNTEAFF. The CDR3 nucleotides are TGTGCCAGCAGTCCCGACAGAATGAACACTGAAGCTTTCTTT.